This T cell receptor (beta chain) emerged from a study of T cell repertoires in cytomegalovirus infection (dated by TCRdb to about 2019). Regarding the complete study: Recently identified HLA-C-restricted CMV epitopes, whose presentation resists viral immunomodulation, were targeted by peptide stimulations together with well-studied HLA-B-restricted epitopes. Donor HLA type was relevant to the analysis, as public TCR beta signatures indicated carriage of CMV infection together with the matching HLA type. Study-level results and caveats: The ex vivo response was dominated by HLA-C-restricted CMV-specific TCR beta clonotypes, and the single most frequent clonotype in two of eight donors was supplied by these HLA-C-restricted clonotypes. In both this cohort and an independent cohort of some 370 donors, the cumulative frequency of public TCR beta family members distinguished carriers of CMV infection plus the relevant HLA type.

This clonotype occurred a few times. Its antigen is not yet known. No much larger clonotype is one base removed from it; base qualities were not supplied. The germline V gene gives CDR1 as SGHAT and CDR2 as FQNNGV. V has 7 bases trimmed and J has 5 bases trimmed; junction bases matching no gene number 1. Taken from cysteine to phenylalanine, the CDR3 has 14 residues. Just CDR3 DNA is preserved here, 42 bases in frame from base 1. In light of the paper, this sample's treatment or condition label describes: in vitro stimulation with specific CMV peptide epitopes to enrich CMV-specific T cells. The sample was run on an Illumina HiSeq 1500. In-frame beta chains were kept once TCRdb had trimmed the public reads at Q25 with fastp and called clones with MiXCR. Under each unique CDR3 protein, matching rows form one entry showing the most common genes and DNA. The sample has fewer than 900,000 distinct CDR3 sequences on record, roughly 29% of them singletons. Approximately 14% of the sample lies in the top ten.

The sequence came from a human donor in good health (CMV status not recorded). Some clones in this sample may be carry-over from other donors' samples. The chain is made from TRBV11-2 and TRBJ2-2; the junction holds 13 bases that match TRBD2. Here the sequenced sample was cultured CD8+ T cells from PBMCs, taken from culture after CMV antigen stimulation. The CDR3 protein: CASKLAGGTGELFF. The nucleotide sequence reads TGTGCCAGCAAACTAGCGGGGGGGACCGGGGAGCTGTTTTTT.